This is a list of T cell receptor beta chains from one sample in a study of patients and donors after allogeneic stem cell transplantation. MiXCR, run by TCRdb on the RT-PCR reads, gives a single entry per CDR3 protein. Of fewer than 15,000 distinct CDR3 sequences listed, 25% are singletons. Sequencing used blood, either unsorted or a sorted T cell fraction (not recorded which). The receptors stem from a human donor who was either an allogeneic HSCT recipient or a stem cell or donor lymphocyte infusion donor (not recorded which). It is not recorded whose cells these are; they may come from a transplant donor. Both conserved end residues are part of each CDR3. Fields, in order: CDR3 protein, CDR3 DNA, J gene, V gene, clone size, D gene. D genes are given only for firm matches. The size entry is marked missing in some rows and otherwise reads once, few, many or a size class.

CAILGGARGTGELFF	TGTGCCATCCTTGGCGGAGCCCGAGGCACCGGGGAGCTGTTTTTT	TRBJ2-2	TRBV10-3	-	-
CASSLRFHRSYEQYF	TGCGCCAGCAGCTTACGGTTTCACCGCTCCTACGAGCAGTACTTC	TRBJ2-7	TRBV5-1	-	-
CASSLMGSNQPQHF	TGTGCCAGCAGCTTAATGGGTAGCAATCAGCCCCAGCATTTT	TRBJ1-5	TRBV7-8	few	-
CASSYGGGNTEAFF	TGTGCCAGCAGTTACGGGGGCGGAAACACTGAAGCTTTCTTT	TRBJ1-1	TRBV6-5	-	-
CASSQDRWRQDSPLHF	TGCGCCAGCAGCCAAGATAGGTGGCGGCAGGATTCACCCCTCCACTTT	TRBJ1-6	TRBV4-1	many	-
CASSLGGQTEAFF	TGTGCCAGCAGCTTAGGGGGCCAAACGGAGGCTTTCTTT	TRBJ1-1	TRBV7-2	few	-
CASSFNPGTPEAFF	TGTGCCAGCAGTTTCAATCCAGGGACCCCTGAAGCTTTCTTT	TRBJ1-1	TRBV6-5	-	-
CASSLQGGNEKLFF	TGTGCCAGCAGCTTACAGGGGGGTAATGAAAAACTGTTTTTT	TRBJ1-4	TRBV7-6	few	TRBD1
CASTPDRELYEKLFF	TGTGCCAGCACTCCAGACAGGGAATTGTACGAAAAACTGTTTTTT	TRBJ1-4	TRBV13	few	TRBD1
CASSTKEAFF	TGTGCCAGCAGTACTAAGGAAGCTTTCTTT	TRBJ1-1	TRBV2	-	-
CASSSPGGYNEQFF	TGTGCCAGCAGTTCCCCCGGAGGGTACAATGAGCAGTTCTTC	TRBJ2-1	TRBV28	-	-
CSARMTVSNQPQHF	TGCAGTGCTAGAATGACTGTGAGCAATCAGCCCCAGCATTTT	TRBJ1-5	TRBV20-1	few	-
CASIPWGRAGGYTF	TGTGCCAGCATCCCCTGGGGGAGGGCAGGGGGCTACACCTTC	TRBJ1-2	TRBV7-2	few	-
CASSPKGEQFF	TGTGCCAGCAGCCCCAAGGGGGAGCAGTTCTTC	TRBJ2-1	TRBV7-9	-	-
CASRRIQGSNQPQHF	TGCGCCAGCAGACGCATACAGGGGAGCAATCAGCCCCAGCATTTT	TRBJ1-5	TRBV4-1	many	TRBD1
CASSSYLLSLRANEKLFF	TGTGCCAGCAGCTCCTATCTCCTTTCCTTACGGGCTAATGAAAAACTGTTTTTT	TRBJ1-4	TRBV7-9	few	-
CAWSVRAYTEAFF	TGTGCCTGGAGTGTAAGGGCATACACTGAAGCTTTCTTT	TRBJ1-1	TRBV30	few	-
CATSTPPRRLGPRAFF	TGTGCCACCAGCACACCACCCCGTAGGTTGGGCCCCCGGGCTTTCTTT	TRBJ1-1	TRBV15	-	-
CASSQDQARGYTF	TGCGCCAGCAGCCAAGATCAGGCACGCGGCTACACCTTC	TRBJ1-2	TRBV4-1	many	-
CASSHWWGEKLFF	TGCGCCAGCAGCCACTGGTGGGGGGAAAAACTGTTTTTT	TRBJ1-4	TRBV4-3	few	-
CASSLAPPRISGNTIYF	TGCGCCAGCAGCTTGGCCCCCCCGAGGATCTCTGGAAACACCATATATTTT	TRBJ1-3	TRBV5-1	few	-
CASSFAQPNQPQHF	TGTGCCAGCAGTTTTGCGCAGCCCAATCAGCCCCAGCATTTT	TRBJ1-5	TRBV12-3/TRBV12-4	few	-
CASAAGGEQFF	TGTGCCAGCGCGGCCGGGGGTGAGCAGTTCTTC	TRBJ2-1	TRBV2	-	-
CASSRTGGGEKLFF	TGCGCCAGCAGCAGGACAGGGGGTGGAGAAAAACTGTTTTTT	TRBJ1-4	TRBV5-1	many	TRBD1
CASSSTIGGNQPQHF	TGTGCCAGCAGCTCCACCATCGGGGGCAATCAGCCCCAGCATTTT	TRBJ1-5	TRBV7-2	-	-
CASNQGGMNTEAFF	TGTGCCAGCAACCAGGGGGGGATGAACACTGAAGCTTTCTTT	TRBJ1-1	TRBV12-3/TRBV12-4	once	TRBD1
CASSLGLALNEQFF	TGTGCCAGCAGTTTGGGTCTAGCGTTAAATGAGCAGTTCTTC	TRBJ2-1	TRBV12-3/TRBV12-4	-	-
CASSLTGEGYGYTF	TGTGCCAGCAGCTTAACAGGGGAAGGCTATGGCTACACCTTC	TRBJ1-2	TRBV7-6	few	TRBD1
CASSQVQYLGTEAFF	TGTGCCAGCAGCCAAGTACAGTATTTGGGCACTGAAGCTTTCTTT	TRBJ1-1	TRBV3-1	-	-
CASSLVQNTEAFF	TGTGCCAGCAGTTTAGTGCAGAACACTGAAGCTTTCTTT	TRBJ1-1	TRBV28	-	-
CASSPQVSGGEQYF	TGTGCCAGCAGCCCCCAGGTGAGCGGTGGGGAGCAGTACTTC	TRBJ2-7	TRBV28	few	-
CSVEDRAQAYGYTF	TGCAGCGTTGAGGACAGGGCCCAAGCTTATGGCTACACCTTC	TRBJ1-2	TRBV29-1	-	TRBD1
CASSLVTGAYNEQFF	TGTGCCAGCAGCTTAGTTACAGGGGCCTACAATGAGCAGTTCTTC	TRBJ2-1	TRBV7-2	-	TRBD1
CATSRDPGFYEQYF	TGTGCCACCAGCCGGGACCCCGGCTTCTACGAGCAGTACTTC	TRBJ2-7	TRBV15	-	-
CASSSTGANVLTF	TGTGCCAGCAGCTCAACTGGGGCCAACGTCCTGACTTTC	TRBJ2-6	TRBV11-1	-	-
CASSFGLADLYEQYF	TGTGCCAGCAGTTTCGGACTAGCGGATCTCTACGAGCAGTACTTC	TRBJ2-7	TRBV12-3/TRBV12-4	-	TRBD2
CASSGITTSPGDEQFF	TGTGCCAGCAGTGGGATCACGACTAGCCCGGGAGATGAGCAGTTCTTC	TRBJ2-1	TRBV28	-	TRBD2
CSVEGTSVPVSYNEQFF	TGCAGCGTTGAAGGGACTAGCGTCCCCGTCTCCTACAATGAGCAGTTCTTC	TRBJ2-1	TRBV29-1	few	TRBD2
CSARARGGNTEAFF	TGCAGTGCTAGGGCTAGAGGGGGCAACACTGAAGCTTTCTTT	TRBJ1-1	TRBV20-1	few	TRBD1
CASSDSAAGYTF	TGTGCCAGCAGTGATTCGGCCGCTGGCTACACCTTC	TRBJ1-2	TRBV6-1	medium-sized	-
CASSSLRNEQFF	TGTGCCAGCAGCTCCCTTAGAAATGAGCAGTTCTTC	TRBJ2-1	TRBV12-3/TRBV12-4	-	-
CASSLGPQGMGEKLFF	TGCGCCAGCAGCCTAGGGCCTCAGGGAATGGGTGAAAAACTGTTTTTT	TRBJ1-4	TRBV4-3	few	-